In this sample, the clone carrying this T cell receptor beta chain turned up a few times. Antigen unknown. The data were obtained in a study of PD-L1 blockade in urothelial cancer. Study-level background: Starting at some point between 2014 and 2015, patients were given atezolizumab (1,200 mg intravenously every 3 weeks). Blood analysis occurred 3 weeks (second dose) and 6 weeks after treatment start. Overall study findings and caveats: Below-median TCR clonality that was measured in pretreatment blood predicted better survival.

Germline CDR1 is MNHEY and CDR2 is SVGAGI. This CDR3 contains 14 residues. Trimming shortened V by 0 bases and J by 5 bases, and 11 bases separated the two germline ends. The time point is: pretreatment peripheral blood. Clones were sequenced by immunoSEQ multiplex PCR, and TCRdb holds only the in-frame ones, with some missing. This table holds about 53,000 clones, roughly 87% found once. This clonotype originated in a woman in her sixties with urothelial cancer. The chain employs TRBV6-5 and TRBJ2-7, with D perhaps TRBD1 (5 bases). Sequencing was performed on PBMCs, taken around atezolizumab (anti-PD-L1) treatment. The CDR3 region is CASSYSRQTHEQYF. In DNA form, the CDR3 reads TGTGCCAGCAGTTACTCGCGACAGACCCACGAGCAGTACTTC.